This entry lists 28 T cell receptor beta chains sequenced from one sample in a study of glioma-infiltrating T cells. TCR alpha and beta CDR3 regions were amplified from RNA using iRepertoire nested multiplex PCR. TCRdb processed the multiplex PCR reads anew with MiXCR; each CDR3 protein has one entry. Of about 130,000 distinct CDR3 sequences listed, about 22% are singletons. The sequencing sample was made of glioma tissue, nonneoplastic brain tissue, or PBMCs (not recorded which). Receptors were obtained from a human donor with low-grade glioma or glioblastoma, undergoing nonglioma brain surgery, or in good health (not recorded which).

A remark on this clonotype: This could be a read error, since a much larger clone is one nucleotide away. The V and J genes are TRBV7-2 and TRBJ2-3; 10 nucleotides line up with TRBD2. Germline V gene sequence: CDR1 SGHTA, CDR2 FQGNSA. The CDR3 runs 16 residues. V trimming: 1 base; J trimming: 8 bases; junction bases outside the gene matches: 9. CDR3 DNA: TGTGCCAGCAGCTTAGTCGGGACTAGCGACCCTAGTACGCAGTATTTT. It codes for CASSLVGTSDPSTQYF.

This chain links TRBV7-2 with TRBJ1-4, with TRBD1 identical over 9 bases. The CDR3 has 15 residues. CDR1 is SGHTA and CDR2 is FQGNSA in the germline V gene. V trimming: 5 bases; J trimming: 6 bases; junction bases outside the gene matches: 7. The CDR3 spells CASSPYRGRDEKLFF. Here the CDR3 DNA reads TGTGCCAGCAGCCCCTACAGGGGGCGGGATGAAAAACTGTTTTTT.

V and J are TRBV19 and TRBJ2-3, with D possibly TRBD2 on 5 matching bases. With 4 bases removed from V and 2 bases from J, the gap between germline ends came to 16 bases. Germline CDR1 LNHDA, CDR2 SQIVND (reference sequence). The CDR3 has 16 amino acids. DNA for the CDR3: TGTGCCAGTAGTAAGGCTGACTACCCTGACACAGATACGCAGTATTTT. Residues: CASSKADYPDTDTQYF.

The chain is built from TRBV24-1 and TRBJ2-3; TRBD1 matches at 7 bases. CDR1 is KGHDR, CDR2 SFDVKD, per germline. Trimming took 5 bases from V and 2 from J; bases not matched to a gene: 9. This CDR3 region has 16 residues. In nucleotides, the CDR3 is TGTGCCACCAGTGTCCTTCAAGAGGGGGCCACAGATACGCAGTATTTT. Amino acid sequence: CATSVLQEGATDTQYF.

This clonotype has more than one count but fewer than ten. The CDR3: CASSRFQGVSYNEQFF. CDR3 bases: TGTGCCAGCTCACGTTTCCAGGGGGTTTCCTACAATGAGCAGTTCTTC. The V call is TRBV18, the J call TRBJ2-1; 7 bases map to TRBD1. V gave up 4 bases and J gave up 1 base; unmatched junction bases: 7. This CDR3 has 16 residues. Germline-derived CDR1 and CDR2 are KGHSH and LQKENI.

V usage is TRBV6-6 and J usage is TRBJ1-2; no definite D call. Germline V gives CDR1 MNHNY, CDR2 SVGAGI (reference sequence). With 0 bases removed from V and 4 bases from J, the gap between germline ends came to 6 bases. The CDR3 is 13 residues long. As DNA, the CDR3 is TGTGCCAGCAGTTACTCCCTACGCTATGGCTACACCTTC. The encoded protein is CASSYSLRYGYTF.

Comment on this clonotype: The CDR3 carries no conserved terminal phenylalanine or tryptophan, so it likely arises from a read error. The chain recombines TRBV7-2 with TRBJ1-5; 9 bases match TRBD1. V lost 5 bases and J lost 3; bases outside the gene matches: 11. The CDR3 has 17 amino acids. Germline V gives CDR1 SGHTA, CDR2 FQGNSA. In DNA form, the CDR3 reads TGTGCCAGCAGCGTCTACGGGACAGGGAGCCCCAATCAGCCCCAGCATCTT. This sequence encodes CASSVYGTGSPNQPQHL.

This chain uses TRBV20-1 with TRBJ1-2; unclear D gene. Germline-derived CDR1 and CDR2 are DFQATT and SNEGSKA (reference sequence). The CDR3 has 12 residues. Trimming left V 7 bases short and J 4 bases short, with 13 bases between. CDR3 residues: CSVTEDSYGYTF. CDR3 DNA: TGCAGTGTAACAGAGGATAGCTATGGCTACACCTTC.

A word on this clonotype: The junction shows a germline mismatch at one end, possibly a read error. The chain combines TRBV6-2 or TRBV6-3 with TRBJ1-3; D is ambiguous. Germline CDR1 reads MNHEY; CDR2 reads SVGEGT. CDR3 length: 13 residues. CDR3 nucleotide sequence: TGTGTCAGCAGTGACGACTCTGTAAACACCATATATTTT. Protein: CVSSDDSVNTIYF.

This clonotype was counted only a few times. This sequence joins TRBV7-9 and TRBJ2-3, with 10 bases fitting TRBD1. The junction had 11 bases not matched to a gene; V was cut back by 4 bases and J by 4 bases. Germline V CDR1 and CDR2: SEHNR, FQNEAQ (reference sequence). The CDR3 covers 17 residues. The DNA of the CDR3 is TGTGCCAGCAGCTCCATGTACCGGGACAGGGGTGCAGATACGCAGTATTTT. Its protein is CASSSMYRDRGADTQYF.

This clonotype turned up a few times. J is TRBJ2-7 and V is TRBV18; 8 positions match TRBD2. V trimming: 3 bases; J trimming: 6 bases; junction bases outside the gene matches: 1. This CDR3 is built from 12 residues. The germline V gene encodes CDR1 KGHSH and CDR2 LQKENI. CDR3 coding DNA: TGTGCCAGCTCACCCGCGGGAGGCGAGCAGTACGTC. It specifies CASSPAGGEQYV.

The V call is TRBV7-8, the J call TRBJ1-5; D ambiguous. Trimming stripped 5 bases from V and 2 bases from J, with 16 bases between. This CDR3 is 16 amino acids long. CDR1 is SGHVS, CDR2 FQNEAQ, per germline. CDR3 sequence: CASSPRTRNGNQPQHF. As DNA, the CDR3 is TGTGCCAGCAGCCCACGGACCAGAAACGGCAATCAGCCCCAGCATTTT.

This clonotype was found a few times. CDR3 nucleotide sequence: TGTGCCAGTAGGCGTCTGTCTAGTCCCTCAGATACGCAGTATTTT. The encoded protein is CASRRLSSPSDTQYF. The chain employs TRBV19 and TRBJ2-3; the D is unclear. V was cut by 6 bases and J by 4 bases, with 17 bases left in between. Germline V lookup: CDR1 LNHDA, CDR2 SQIVND (reference sequence). The CDR3 sequence is 15 residues long.

The sample holds many counts of this clonotype. The V and J genes are TRBV6-1 and TRBJ1-6; TRBD1 matches 7 bases. The CDR3 sequence is 15 residues long. CDR1 is MNHNS, CDR2 SASEGT, per germline. With 6 bases clipped from V and 7 bases from J, the junction kept 9 bases outside the gene matches. CDR3 protein: CASSGRQGRNSPLHF. In DNA form, the CDR3 reads TGTGCCAGCAGCGGCAGACAGGGTAGAAATTCACCCCTCCACTTT.

The rearrangement links TRBV2 to TRBJ2-1; D is unresolved. V dropped 5 bases and J dropped 10 bases, with 6 bases sitting between them. Per the germline V gene, CDR1 is SNHLY and CDR2 is FYNNEI. The CDR3 length is 10 residues. This CDR3 reads CASSIIEQFF. The CDR3 bases are TGTGCCAGCAGTATTATCGAGCAGTTCTTC.

This clonotype was seen a handful of times. The chain joins TRBV24-1 to TRBJ2-3; TRBD2 matches 12 bases. Germline V gene sequence: CDR1 KGHDR, CDR2 SFDVKD. The junction had 8 bases not matched to a gene; V was cut back by 5 bases and J by 3 bases. CDR3 length: 17 amino acids. The CDR3 sequence: CATSVAGLAGMTDTQYF. CDR3 DNA: TGTGCCACCAGTGTCGCCGGACTAGCGGGGATGACAGATACGCAGTATTTT.

V and J are TRBV6-1 and TRBJ1-6; D not certain. V lost 6 bases and J lost 5, with 11 bases in between. This CDR3 spans 14 amino acids. CDR1 MNHNS and CDR2 SASEGT come from the germline V gene. Written as DNA, the CDR3 is TGTGCCAGCAGCCCAACCCTAGATAATTCACCCCTCCACTTT. Translating it yields CASSPTLDNSPLHF.

This clonotype was observed many times. The V call is TRBV20-1, the J call TRBJ1-2, with a weak D call TRBD1 (6 bases). This CDR3 region has 12 residues. V was shortened by 6 bases and J by 6 bases, with 14 bases between the two germline ends. Germline CDR1 and CDR2: DFQATT and SNEGSKA (reference sequence). The CDR3 DNA reads as TGCAGTGCAACAGGGAGCCCGCATGGCTACACCTTC. Protein: CSATGSPHGYTF.

Of note for this clonotype: Germline is not matched at one junction end, which may reflect a read error. This sequence joins TRBV20-1 and TRBJ1-1; no definite D call. Germline CDR1 is DFQATT and CDR2 is SNEGSKA (reference sequence). CDR3 size: 12 residues. The CDR3 DNA is TGCAGTGCTAGCCCCGTGAACACTGAAGCTCTCTTT. This translates into CSASPVNTEALF.

This chain joins TRBV5-1 and TRBJ2-3; no reliable D call. The CDR3 loop spans 14 amino acids. CDR1 SGHRS and CDR2 YFSETQ come from the germline V gene. Trimming shortened V by 1 base and J by 6 bases, and 12 bases separated the two germline ends. The CDR3 coding sequence is TGCGCCAGCAGCTTGTCGGCGGCGGTGGATACGCAGTATTTT. Translation: CASSLSAAVDTQYF.

The rearrangement links TRBV14 to TRBJ2-2; D uncertain. The CDR3 has 16 amino acids. The germline gives CDR1 SGHDN, CDR2 FVKESK. The V end lost 2 bases, the J end lost 0 bases, and 10 bases lay between the germline ends. The DNA for the CDR3 is TGTGCCAGCAGCCAATTTGTGATTGCGAACACCGGGGAGCTGTTTTTT. Protein product: CASSQFVIANTGELFF.

This clonotype was counted between two and nine times. A much larger clone differs by one base, so this may be a read error. As DNA, the CDR3 is TGTGCCAGCAGCTTACAGGGGACCCAGTACTTC. Protein product: CASSLQGTQYF. This chain connects TRBV3-1 to TRBJ2-5; D is possibly TRBD1 (6 bases). Trimming shortened V by 5 bases and J by 7 bases, and 8 bases separated the two germline ends. Germline V gene lookup returns CDR1 LGHDT and CDR2 YNNKEL (reference sequence). The CDR3 is 11 amino acids.

Worth noting for this clonotype: Just one base apart from a much larger clone, this may be a read error. V is TRBV20-1 and J is TRBJ2-1; TRBD2 is a possible D gene (6 bases). CDR3 length: 12 residues. Germline CDR1 and CDR2: DFQATT and SNEGSKA (reference sequence). The CDR3 sequence: CSATGTPNEQLF. The CDR3 nucleotides read TGCAGTGCTACCGGGACTCCCAATGAGCAGTTATTC.

A remark on this clonotype: At one end the junction does not follow the germline gene, possibly because of a read error. The V gene is TRBV2, the J gene TRBJ1-6; 7 bases line up with TRBD1. This CDR3 has 15 residues. From germline, CDR1 is SNHLY and CDR2 FYNNEI. CDR3: CASVGQLIQNSPPHF. DNA of the CDR3: TGTGCCAGCGTGGGACAGCTAATCCAAAATTCACCCCCCCACTTT.

This sequence joins TRBV3-1 and TRBJ2-2; D unresolved. Germline values: CDR1 LGHDT, CDR2 YNNKEL (reference sequence). The CDR3 spans 13 residues. V lost 5 bases and J 3 bases, leaving 7 bases between the germline ends. DNA for the CDR3: TGTGCCAGCAGCGGTCGGGACACCGGGGAGCTGTTTTTT. The encoded protein is CASSGRDTGELFF.

This clonotype was observed a few times. The gene calls are TRBV6-1 and TRBJ1-4, with D tentatively TRBD1 (6 bases). Germline loops: CDR1 MNHNS, CDR2 SASEGT. The CDR3 length is 11 residues. Trimming took 11 bases from V and 10 from J, leaving 14 bases between them. The CDR3 reads CAGGPVGKLFF. CDR3 DNA: TGTGCCGGGGGCCCGGTTGGAAAACTGTTTTTT.

The gene calls are TRBV12-3 or TRBV12-4 and TRBJ2-2; no clear D. Trimming took 6 bases from V and 0 from J, leaving 14 bases between them. This CDR3 region has 16 residues. The CDR3 spells CASSPGRPPNTGELFF. The CDR3 DNA reads TGTGCCAGCAGCCCGGGCCGTCCCCCGAACACCGGGGAGCTGTTTTTT.

This clonotype was detected once. Just one base apart from a much larger clone, this may be a read error. This rearrangement joins TRBV28 to TRBJ1-5; D is possibly TRBD2 (6 bases). The J call is uncertain, as TRBJ2-3 better fits the DNA end. CDR1 is MDHEN, CDR2 SYDVKM, per germline. There are 17 residues in the CDR3. The CDR3 is CASNRYGGTDGNQPQYF. The CDR3, as DNA: TGTGCCAGCAATAGATATGGGGGGACTGACGGCAATCAGCCCCAGTATTTT.